The T cell receptor (beta chain) under discussion was sequenced for a study of beta chain features in type 1 diabetes. Study summary: On cell yields, gender and age, patients and healthy donors were similar.

Study results and limitations: The study found moderately but significantly shorter TCRB CDR3s in all four CD4+ subsets of Type 1 diabetes patients. Cells that show high TCR expression could be over-represented by cDNA sequencing.

Expressed TCRB transcripts were sequenced because the entire RNA isolate underwent reverse transcription. Here immunoSEQ multiplex PCR was the method, and the copy in TCRdb shows in-frame clones only, minus some. The sample lists roughly 280,000 clones, approximately 25% occurring once. With respect to this clone: What it binds is unknown.

Germline V CDR1 and CDR2: SGHRS, YFSETQ. The J segment lost 1 base and the V segment lost 1 base, leaving 10 bases of the junction unmatched. This CDR3 has 17 amino acids. The sequencing sample was made of naive CD4+ T cells from blood. The TCR originated in a woman between 25 and 40 years old with type 1 diabetes. The chain joins TRBV5-1 to TRBJ1-1; 7 bases are shared with TRBD1. The DNA for the CDR3 is TGCGCCAGCAGCTTGTTTTATTATGGGACAGCGAACACTGAAGCTTTCTTT. Translating gives CASSLFYYGTANTEAFF.